The 9 T cell receptor beta chains below were found in one sample sequenced in a study of T cells in Graves' hyperthyroidism and ophthalmopathy. It was RNA transcripts that yielded the amplified TCR beta CDR3 regions. During a first-round RT-PCR of the TCR CDR3, the HTBI primer set was used. From the multiplex PCR reads, TCRdb called clonotypes with MiXCR, one entry per CDR3 protein. Of about 770,000 distinct CDR3 sequences listed, approximately 18% are singletons. The sequencing sample was made of blood. Receptors originate from a woman aged 45-65 years with Graves' hyperthyroidism that later progressed to Graves' ophthalmopathy.

In DNA form, the CDR3 reads TGTGCCAGCAGCCACCCTAGGGGGCAGGGGGAAGCTTTCTTT. Its translation is CASSHPRGQGEAFF. This chain joins TRBV5-6 and TRBJ1-1; 7 nucleotides align to TRBD1. The CDR3 loop spans 14 amino acids. In germline, CDR1 is SGHDT, CDR2 YYEEEE. J gave up 8 bases and V 4 bases, and 11 bases lay outside the gene matches.

This clonotype has at least ten counts. The chain employs TRBV20-1 and TRBJ1-2; no clear D. Trimming removed 4 bases from V and 3 bases from J, with 6 bases in between. The CDR3 contains 11 residues. CDR1 is DFQATT and CDR2 is SNEGSKA in the germline V gene (reference sequence). This CDR3 reads CSAKGDYGYTF. Written as DNA, the CDR3 is TGCAGTGCTAAGGGTGACTATGGCTACACCTTC.

This clonotype was seen ten or more times. The chain has TRBV2 and TRBJ1-1, with D uncertain. The CDR3 loop spans 12 amino acids. V was pared by 6 bases and J by 4 bases, with 9 bases between. Germline assignment: CDR1 SNHLY and CDR2 FYNNEI. Here the CDR3 DNA reads TGTGCCAGCAGGCGAGTCGGCACTGAAGCTTTCTTT. This codes for CASRRVGTEAFF.

This clonotype was recorded at least ten times. This rearrangement joins TRBV12-3 or TRBV12-4 to TRBJ2-5; D ambiguous. Trimming pared 1 base from V and 3 bases from J, leaving 6 bases between. This CDR3 has 13 residues. DNA of the CDR3: TGTGCCAGCAGTTTAGGACCGAAAGAGACCCAGTACTTC. It specifies CASSLGPKETQYF.

CDR3 sequence (DNA): TGTGCCAGCAGCTTAGTGCTGTTCGGGGAGCTGTTTTTT. This translates into CASSLVLFGELFF. The genes are TRBV11-3 and TRBJ2-2, with D uncertain. This CDR3 region has 13 residues. From germline, CDR1 is SGHNT and CDR2 YENEEA. V lost 1 base, J lost 7 bases, and 7 bases lay in between.

The rearrangement links TRBV10-3 to TRBJ1-4, with TRBD1 matching 9 bases. The V gene's germline CDR1 is ENHRY and CDR2 SYGVKD. Trimming took 1 base from V and 6 from J; bases not matched to a gene: 3. The CDR3 runs 15 residues. This CDR3 is CAISEFGQGYEKLFF. The CDR3 nucleotides are TGTGCCATCAGTGAGTTCGGACAGGGGTATGAAAAACTGTTTTTT.

A note on this clonotype: A read error may be the cause here, since a much bigger clone is one base away. No conserved phenylalanine or tryptophan is present at the end of the CDR3, so a read error is the likely explanation. This sequence joins TRBV12-3 or TRBV12-4 and TRBJ1-2, with 9 bases fitting TRBD1. V lost 6 bases to trimming and J lost 2 bases; unmatched junction nucleotides: 7. The CDR3 length is 15 residues. The CDR3 DNA follows: TGTGCCAGCAGATCCTCCGGGACAGGGAACTATGGCTACACCTCC. Protein product: CASRSSGTGNYGYTS.

This clonotype was observed a handful of times. A far larger clone lies a single base away; this is likely a read error. The chain recombines TRBV14 with TRBJ1-2; maybe TRBD1 (5 bases). With 1 base removed from V and 3 bases from J, the gap between germline ends came to 6 bases. Germline CDR1 and CDR2: SGHDN and FVKESK. The CDR3 sequence is 13 residues long. The CDR3 bases are TGTGCCAGCAGCCAAGGACAGCACTATGGCTACACCTTC. It is translated as CASSQGQHYGYTF.

CDR3 in DNA: TGTGCCAGCACCTATTTAGGGACTAGCGGGGACAATGAGCAGTTCTTC. This sequence encodes CASTYLGTSGDNEQFF. The chain employs TRBV6-1 and TRBJ2-1; TRBD2 agrees at 13 bases. This CDR3 region has 16 residues. J was trimmed by 5 bases and V by 7 bases; bases with no gene match: 8. CDR1 MNHNS and CDR2 SASEGT come from the germline V gene.